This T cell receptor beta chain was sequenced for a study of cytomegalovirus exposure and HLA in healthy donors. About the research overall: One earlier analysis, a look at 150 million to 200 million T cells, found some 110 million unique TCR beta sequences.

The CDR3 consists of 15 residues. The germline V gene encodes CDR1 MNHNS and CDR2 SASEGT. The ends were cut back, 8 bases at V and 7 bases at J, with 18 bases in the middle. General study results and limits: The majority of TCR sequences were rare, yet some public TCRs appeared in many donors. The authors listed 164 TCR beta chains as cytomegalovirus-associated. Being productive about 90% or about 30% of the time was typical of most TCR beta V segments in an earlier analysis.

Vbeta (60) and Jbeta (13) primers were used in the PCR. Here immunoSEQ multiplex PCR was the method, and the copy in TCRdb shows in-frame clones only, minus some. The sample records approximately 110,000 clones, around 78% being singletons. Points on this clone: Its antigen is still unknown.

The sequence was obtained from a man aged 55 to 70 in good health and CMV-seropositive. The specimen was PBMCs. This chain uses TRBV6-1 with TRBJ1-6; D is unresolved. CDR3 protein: CASEPGRTGNSPLHF. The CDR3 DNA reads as TGTGCCAGCGAGCCGGGCCGCACGGGAAATTCACCCCTCCACTTT.